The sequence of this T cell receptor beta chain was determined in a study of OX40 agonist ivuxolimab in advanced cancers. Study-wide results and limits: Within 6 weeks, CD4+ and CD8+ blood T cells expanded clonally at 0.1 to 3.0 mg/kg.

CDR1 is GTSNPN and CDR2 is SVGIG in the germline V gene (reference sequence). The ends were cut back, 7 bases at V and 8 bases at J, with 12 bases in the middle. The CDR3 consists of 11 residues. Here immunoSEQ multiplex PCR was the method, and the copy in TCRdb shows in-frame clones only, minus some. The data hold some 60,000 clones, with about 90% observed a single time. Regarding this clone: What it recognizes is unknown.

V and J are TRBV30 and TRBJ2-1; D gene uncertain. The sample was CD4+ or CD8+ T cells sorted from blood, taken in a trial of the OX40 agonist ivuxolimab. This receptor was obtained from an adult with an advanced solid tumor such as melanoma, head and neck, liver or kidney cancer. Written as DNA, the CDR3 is TGTGCCTTCTCCTTAGAGCATGAGCAGTTCTTC. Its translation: CAFSLEHEQFF.